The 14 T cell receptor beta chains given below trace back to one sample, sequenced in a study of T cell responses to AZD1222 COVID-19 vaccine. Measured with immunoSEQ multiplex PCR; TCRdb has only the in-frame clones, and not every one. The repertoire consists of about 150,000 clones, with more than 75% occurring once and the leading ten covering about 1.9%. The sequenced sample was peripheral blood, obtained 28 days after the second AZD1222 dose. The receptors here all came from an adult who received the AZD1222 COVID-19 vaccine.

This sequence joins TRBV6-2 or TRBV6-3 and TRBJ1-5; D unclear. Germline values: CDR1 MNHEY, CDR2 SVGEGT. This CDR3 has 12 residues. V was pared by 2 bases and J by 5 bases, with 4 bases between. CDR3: CASSYKYQPQHF. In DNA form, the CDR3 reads TGTGCCAGCAGTTACAAGTATCAGCCCCAGCATTTT.

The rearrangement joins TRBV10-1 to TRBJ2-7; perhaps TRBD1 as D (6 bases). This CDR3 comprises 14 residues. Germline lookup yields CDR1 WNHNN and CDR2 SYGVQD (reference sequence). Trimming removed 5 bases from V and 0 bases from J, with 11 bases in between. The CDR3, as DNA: TGCGCCAGCAGTCGGGACATGACCTCCTACGAGCAGTACTTC. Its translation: CASSRDMTSYEQYF.

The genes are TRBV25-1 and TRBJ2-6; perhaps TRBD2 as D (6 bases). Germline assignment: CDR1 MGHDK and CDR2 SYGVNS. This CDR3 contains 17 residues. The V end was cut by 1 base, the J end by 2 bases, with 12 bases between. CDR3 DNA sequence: TGTGCCAGCAGTGAATTCCGGGAGACAGCTGGGGCCAACGTCCTGACTTTC. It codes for CASSEFRETAGANVLTF.

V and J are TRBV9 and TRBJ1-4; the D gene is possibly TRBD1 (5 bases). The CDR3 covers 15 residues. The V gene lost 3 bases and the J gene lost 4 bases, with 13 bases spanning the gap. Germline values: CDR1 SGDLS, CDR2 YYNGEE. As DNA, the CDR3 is TGTGCCAGCAGCGCCGCCGGGACCGGTAATGAAAAACTGTTTTTT. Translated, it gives CASSAAGTGNEKLFF.

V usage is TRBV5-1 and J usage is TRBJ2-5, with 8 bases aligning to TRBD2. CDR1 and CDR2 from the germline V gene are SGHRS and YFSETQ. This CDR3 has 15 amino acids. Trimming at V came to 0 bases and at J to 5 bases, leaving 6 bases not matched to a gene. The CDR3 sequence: CASSLVTGGPETQYF. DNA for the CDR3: TGCGCCAGCAGCTTGGTGACGGGGGGGCCCGAGACCCAGTACTTC.

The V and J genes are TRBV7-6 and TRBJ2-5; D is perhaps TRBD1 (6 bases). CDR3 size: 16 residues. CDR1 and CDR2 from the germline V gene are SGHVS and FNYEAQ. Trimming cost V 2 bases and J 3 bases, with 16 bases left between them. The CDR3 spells CASSLIRAGAKETQYF. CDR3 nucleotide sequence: TGTGCCAGCAGCTTAATCAGGGCAGGGGCGAAAGAGACCCAGTACTTC.

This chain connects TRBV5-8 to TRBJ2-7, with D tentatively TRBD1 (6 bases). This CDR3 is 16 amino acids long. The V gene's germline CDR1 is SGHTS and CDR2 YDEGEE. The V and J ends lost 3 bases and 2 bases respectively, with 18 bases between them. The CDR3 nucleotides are TGTGCCAGCAGCTCACCACCAGGGGAAGGGGCCTACGAGCAGTACTTC. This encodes CASSSPPGEGAYEQYF.

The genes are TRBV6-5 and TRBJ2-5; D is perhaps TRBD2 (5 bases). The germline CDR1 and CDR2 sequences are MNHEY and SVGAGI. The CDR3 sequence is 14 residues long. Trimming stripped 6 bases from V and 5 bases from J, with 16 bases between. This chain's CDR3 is CASRTPGPGETQYF. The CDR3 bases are TGTGCCAGCAGAACCCCCGGACCGGGGGAGACCCAGTACTTC.

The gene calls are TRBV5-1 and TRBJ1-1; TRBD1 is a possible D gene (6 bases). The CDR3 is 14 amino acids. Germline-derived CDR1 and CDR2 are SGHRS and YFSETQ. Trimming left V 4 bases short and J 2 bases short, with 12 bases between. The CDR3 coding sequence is TGCGCCAGCAGCACCGGGACATACAACACTGAAGCTTTCTTT. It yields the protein CASSTGTYNTEAFF.

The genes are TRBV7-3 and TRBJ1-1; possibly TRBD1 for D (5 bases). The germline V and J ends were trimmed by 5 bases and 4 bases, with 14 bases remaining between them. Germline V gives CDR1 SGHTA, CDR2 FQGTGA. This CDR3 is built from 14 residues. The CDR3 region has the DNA TGTGCCAGCAGCCCTGGGGCCCAGGGCACTGAAGCTTTCTTT. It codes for CASSPGAQGTEAFF.

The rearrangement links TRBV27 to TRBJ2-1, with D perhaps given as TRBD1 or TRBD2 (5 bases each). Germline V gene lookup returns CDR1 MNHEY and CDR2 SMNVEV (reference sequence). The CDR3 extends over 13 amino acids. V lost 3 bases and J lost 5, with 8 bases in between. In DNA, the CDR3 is TGTGCCAGCAGTTTGGGACGGCACAATGAGCAGTTCTTC. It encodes CASSLGRHNEQFF.

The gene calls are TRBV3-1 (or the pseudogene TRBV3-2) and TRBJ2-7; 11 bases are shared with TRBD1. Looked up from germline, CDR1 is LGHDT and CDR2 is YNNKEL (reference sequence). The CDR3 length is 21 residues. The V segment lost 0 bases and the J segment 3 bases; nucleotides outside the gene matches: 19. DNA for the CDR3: TGTGCCAGCAGCCAAGAAGGACAGGGGGCGTTCCTCCCACTTTGGGTCTACGAGCAGTACTTC. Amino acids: CASSQEGQGAFLPLWVYEQYF.

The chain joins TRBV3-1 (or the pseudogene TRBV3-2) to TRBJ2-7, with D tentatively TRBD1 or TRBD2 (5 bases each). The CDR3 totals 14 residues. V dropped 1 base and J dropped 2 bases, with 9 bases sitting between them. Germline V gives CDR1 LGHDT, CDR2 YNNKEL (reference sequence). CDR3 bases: TGTGCCAGCAGCCAAGCCGGGACCACCTACGAGCAGTACTTC. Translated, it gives CASSQAGTTYEQYF.

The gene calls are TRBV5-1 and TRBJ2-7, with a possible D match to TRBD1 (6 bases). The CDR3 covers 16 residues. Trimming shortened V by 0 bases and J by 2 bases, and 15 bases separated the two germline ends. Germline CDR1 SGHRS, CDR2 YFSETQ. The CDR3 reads CASSLAPGQLPYEQYF. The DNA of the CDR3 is TGCGCCAGCAGCTTGGCCCCGGGACAACTCCCCTACGAGCAGTACTTC. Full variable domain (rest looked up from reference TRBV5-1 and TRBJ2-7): KAGVTQTPRYLIKTRGQQVTLSCSPISGHRSVSWYQQTPGQGLQFLFEYFSETQRNKGNFPGRFSGRQFSNSRSEMNVSTLELGDSALYLCASSLAPGQLPYEQYFGPGTRLTVT.